The clone carrying this TCR beta chain was found many times. The entry originates in a study of T-cell memory formation after mild COVID-19. V was pared by 5 bases and J by 8 bases, with 7 bases between. This CDR3 has 11 residues. Germline assignment: CDR1 SGHVS and CDR2 FNYEAQ. TCRdb reprocessed the 5' RACE reads with MiXCR, giving one entry per CDR3 protein. The repertoire holds roughly 400,000 distinct CDR3 sequences, with 24% as singletons. The sequenced sample consisted of PBMCs or a T cell subset sorted from them (not recorded which). This TCR came from an adult woman who had mild COVID-19 (a few samples of this study predate the infection). Cell type and time point are not known. The rearrangement uses TRBV7-6 and TRBJ2-1; D not certain. Here the CDR3 reads CASSPGYEQFF. The CDR3 nucleotides read TGTGCCAGCAGCCCTGGGTATGAGCAGTTCTTC.